The entry that follows covers one T cell receptor (beta chain) sequence. Antigen unknown. This entry comes from a study of beta chain features in type 1 diabetes. CD45RO/CCR7/CD25/CD127/CD95/CD27 separated CD4+ naive, central memory, regulatory and stem cell-like memory cells by sorting. V lost 2 bases, J lost 3 bases, and 11 bases stayed unmatched. This CDR3 region has 17 residues. Germline-derived CDR1 and CDR2 are MRHNA and SNTAGT. Broader study findings: Researchers report that Type 1 diabetes patients had moderately but significantly shorter TCRB CDR3s across all four CD4+ subsets.

What was sequenced were expressed TCRB transcripts, since all of the isolated RNA had been reverse transcribed. Here immunoSEQ multiplex PCR was the method, and the copy in TCRdb shows in-frame clones only, minus some. In the table there are roughly 260,000 clones, roughly 11% of which are singletons. The chain carries TRBV6-4 and TRBJ1-2, with 8 positions matching TRBD1. The sequencing input was naive CD4+ T cells from blood. The source of this sequence is a man in his thirties or forties with type 1 diabetes. DNA for the CDR3: TGTGCCAGCAGTGACCCTCCTACGGGACAGGAGTACTATGGCTACACCTTC. This codes for CASSDPPTGQEYYGYTF.